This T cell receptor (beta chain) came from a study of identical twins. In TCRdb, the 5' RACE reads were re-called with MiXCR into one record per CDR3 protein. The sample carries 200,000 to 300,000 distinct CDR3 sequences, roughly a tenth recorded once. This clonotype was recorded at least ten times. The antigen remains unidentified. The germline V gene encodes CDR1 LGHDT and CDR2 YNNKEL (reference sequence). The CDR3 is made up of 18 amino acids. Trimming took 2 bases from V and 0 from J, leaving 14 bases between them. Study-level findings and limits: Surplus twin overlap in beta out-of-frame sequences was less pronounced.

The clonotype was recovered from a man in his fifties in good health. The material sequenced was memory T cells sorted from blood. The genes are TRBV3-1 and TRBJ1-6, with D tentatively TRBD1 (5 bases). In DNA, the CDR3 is TGTGCCAGCAGCCAAAGATGGGGCGCCAGCTCCTATAATTCACCCCTCCACTTT. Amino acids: CASSQRWGASSYNSPLHF. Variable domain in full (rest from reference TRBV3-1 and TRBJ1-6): DTAVSQTPKYLVTQMGNDKSIKCEQNLGHDTMYWYKQDSKKFLKIMFSYNNKELIINETVPNRFSPKSPDKAHLNLHINSLELGDSAVYFCASSQRWGASSYNSPLHFGNGTRLTVT.